This T cell receptor beta chain was sequenced for a study of patients and donors after allogeneic stem cell transplantation. MiXCR was run by TCRdb on the RT-PCR reads, yielding one entry per CDR3 protein. This table holds hundreds of thousands of distinct CDR3 sequences, about 37% found once. The CDR3 extends over 15 amino acids. Germline V gene data show CDR1 as LGHNA and CDR2 as YSLEER. Unmatched junction bases numbered 3, after V lost 0 bases and J lost 3 bases. The origin of this receptor is a human donor who was either an allogeneic HSCT recipient or a stem cell or donor lymphocyte infusion donor (not recorded which). It is not recorded whose cells these are; they may come from a transplant donor. The chain joins TRBV4-3 to TRBJ1-1; 8 bases are a match to TRBD1. Sequenced sample: blood, either unsorted or a sorted T cell fraction (not recorded which). CDR3 DNA sequence: TGCGCCAGCAGCCAAGATAACAGGGGGGACACTGAAGCTTTCTTT. It specifies CASSQDNRGDTEAFF.